This T cell receptor beta chain was sequenced during a study of identical twins. The table lists this clonotype with a few counts. TCRdb ran MiXCR on the 5' RACE reads and lists one entry per CDR3 protein. The sample has roughly 1.6 million distinct CDR3 sequences, about 31% seen once. The germline V gene encodes CDR1 DFQATT and CDR2 SNEGSKA (reference sequence). J was trimmed by 0 bases and V by 6 bases; bases with no gene match: 3. CDR3 length: 14 residues. V is TRBV20-1 and J is TRBJ2-7; 12 nucleotides agree with TRBD2. This TCR was sampled from a newborn girl in good health. The specimen sequenced was cord blood. CDR3 protein: CSAWTSGASYEQYF. The DNA for the CDR3 is TGCAGTGCCTGGACTAGCGGGGCCTCCTACGAGCAGTACTTC.